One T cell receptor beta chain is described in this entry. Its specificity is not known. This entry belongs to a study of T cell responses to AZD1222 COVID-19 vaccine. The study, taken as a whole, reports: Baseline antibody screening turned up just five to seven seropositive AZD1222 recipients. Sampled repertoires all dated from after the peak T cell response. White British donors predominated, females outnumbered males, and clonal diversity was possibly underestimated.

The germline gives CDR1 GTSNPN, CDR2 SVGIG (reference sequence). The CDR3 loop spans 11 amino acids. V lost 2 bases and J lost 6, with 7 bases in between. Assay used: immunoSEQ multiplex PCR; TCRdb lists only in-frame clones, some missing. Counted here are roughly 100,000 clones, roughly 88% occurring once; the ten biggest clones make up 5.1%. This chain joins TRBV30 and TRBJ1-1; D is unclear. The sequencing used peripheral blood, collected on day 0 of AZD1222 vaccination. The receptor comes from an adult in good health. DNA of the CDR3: TGTGCCTGGAGTCACATCCCTGAAGCTTTCTTT. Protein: CAWSHIPEAFF.